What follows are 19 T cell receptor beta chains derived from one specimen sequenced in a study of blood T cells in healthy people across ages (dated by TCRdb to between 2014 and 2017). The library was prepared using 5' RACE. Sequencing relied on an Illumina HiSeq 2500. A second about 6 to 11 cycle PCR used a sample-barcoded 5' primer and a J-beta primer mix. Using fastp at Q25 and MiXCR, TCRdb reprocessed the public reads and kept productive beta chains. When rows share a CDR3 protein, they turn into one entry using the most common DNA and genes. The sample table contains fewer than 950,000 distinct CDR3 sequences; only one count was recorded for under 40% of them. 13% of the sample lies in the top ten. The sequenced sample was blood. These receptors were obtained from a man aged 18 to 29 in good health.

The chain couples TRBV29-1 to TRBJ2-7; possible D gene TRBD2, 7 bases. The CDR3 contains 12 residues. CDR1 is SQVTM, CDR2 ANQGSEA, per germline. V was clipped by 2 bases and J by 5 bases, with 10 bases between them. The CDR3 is CSVERGADEQYF. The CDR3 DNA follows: TGCAGCGTTGAACGGGGGGCCGACGAGCAGTACTTC.

This CDR3 is CSAGSPSSGANVLTF. CDR3 bases: TGCAGTGCTGGATCCCCCAGTTCTGGGGCCAACGTCCTGACTTTC. The V call is TRBV20-1, the J call TRBJ2-6; no clear D. The V gene's germline CDR1 is DFQATT and CDR2 SNEGSKA (reference sequence). The CDR3 totals 15 residues. Trimming cost V 5 bases and J 1 base, with 12 bases left between them.

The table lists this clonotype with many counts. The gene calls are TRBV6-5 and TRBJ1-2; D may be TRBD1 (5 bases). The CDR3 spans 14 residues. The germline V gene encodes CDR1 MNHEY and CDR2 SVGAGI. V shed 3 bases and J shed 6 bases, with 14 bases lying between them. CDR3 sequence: CASSYGGGENGYTF. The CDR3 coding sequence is TGTGCCAGCAGTTATGGGGGAGGGGAGAATGGCTACACCTTC.

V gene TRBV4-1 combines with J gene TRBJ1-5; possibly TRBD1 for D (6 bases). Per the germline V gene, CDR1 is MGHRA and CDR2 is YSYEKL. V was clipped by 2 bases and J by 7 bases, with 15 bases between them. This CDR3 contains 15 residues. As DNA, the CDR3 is TGCGCCAGCAGCCAACACACAGGGCTACTACAGCCCCAGCATTTT. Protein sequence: CASSQHTGLLQPQHF.

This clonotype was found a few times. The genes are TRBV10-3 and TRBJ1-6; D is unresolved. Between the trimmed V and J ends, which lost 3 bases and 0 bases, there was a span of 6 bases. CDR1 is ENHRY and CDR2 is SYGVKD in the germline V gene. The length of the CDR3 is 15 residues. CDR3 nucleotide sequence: TGTGCCATCAGTGAAACACCCTCCTATAATTCACCCCTCCACTTT. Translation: CAISETPSYNSPLHF.

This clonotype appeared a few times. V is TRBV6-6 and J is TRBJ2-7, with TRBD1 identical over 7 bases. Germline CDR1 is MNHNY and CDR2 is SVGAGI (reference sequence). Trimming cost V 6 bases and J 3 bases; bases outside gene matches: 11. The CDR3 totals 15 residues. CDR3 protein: CASSPTGAYLYEQYF. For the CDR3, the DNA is TGTGCCAGCAGCCCCACAGGGGCGTATCTCTACGAGCAGTACTTC.

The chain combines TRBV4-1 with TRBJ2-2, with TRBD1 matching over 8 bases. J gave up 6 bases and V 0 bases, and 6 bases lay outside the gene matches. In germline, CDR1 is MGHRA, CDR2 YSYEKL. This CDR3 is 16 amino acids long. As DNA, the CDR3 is TGCGCCAGCAGCCAAGAGCCCCAGGGGGCTGCCGGGGAGCTGTTTTTT. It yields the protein CASSQEPQGAAGELFF.

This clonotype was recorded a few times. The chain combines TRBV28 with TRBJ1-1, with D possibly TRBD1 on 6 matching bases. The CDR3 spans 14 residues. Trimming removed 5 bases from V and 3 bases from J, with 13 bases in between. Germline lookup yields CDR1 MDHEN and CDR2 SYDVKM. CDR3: CASSTNSGDTEAFF. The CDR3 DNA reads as TGTGCCAGCAGTACCAACTCAGGGGACACTGAAGCTTTCTTT.

In DNA form, the CDR3 reads TGTGCCAGCAGGGGACAGGGGGCTGGATCCTATAATTCACCCCTCCACTTT. Protein sequence: CASRGQGAGSYNSPLHF. V gene TRBV27 combines with J gene TRBJ1-6; 12 positions match TRBD1. This CDR3 spans 17 amino acids. Germline CDR1 is MNHEY and CDR2 is SMNVEV (reference sequence). The ends lost 6 bases at V and 1 base at J; junction bases unmatched: 4.

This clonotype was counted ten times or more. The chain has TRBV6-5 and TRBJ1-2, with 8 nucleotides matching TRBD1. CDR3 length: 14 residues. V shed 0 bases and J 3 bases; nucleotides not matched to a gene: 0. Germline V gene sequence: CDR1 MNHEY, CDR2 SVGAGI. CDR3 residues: CASSYSGQDYGYTF. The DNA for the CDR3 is TGTGCCAGCAGTTACTCGGGACAGGACTATGGCTACACCTTC.

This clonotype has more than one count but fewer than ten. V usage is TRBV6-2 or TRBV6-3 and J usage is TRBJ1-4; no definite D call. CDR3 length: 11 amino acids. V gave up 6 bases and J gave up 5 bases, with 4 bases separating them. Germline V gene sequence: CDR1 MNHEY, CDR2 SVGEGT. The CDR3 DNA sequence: TGTGCCAGCAGCCGGAATGAAAAACTGTTTTTT. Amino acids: CASSRNEKLFF.

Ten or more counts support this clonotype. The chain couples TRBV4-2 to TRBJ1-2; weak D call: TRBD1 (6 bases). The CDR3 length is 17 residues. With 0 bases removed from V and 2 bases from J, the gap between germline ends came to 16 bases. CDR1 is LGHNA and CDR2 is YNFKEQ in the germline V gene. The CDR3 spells CASSQDMETGKNYGYTF. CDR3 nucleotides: TGTGCCAGCAGCCAAGATATGGAAACAGGGAAGAACTATGGCTACACCTTC.

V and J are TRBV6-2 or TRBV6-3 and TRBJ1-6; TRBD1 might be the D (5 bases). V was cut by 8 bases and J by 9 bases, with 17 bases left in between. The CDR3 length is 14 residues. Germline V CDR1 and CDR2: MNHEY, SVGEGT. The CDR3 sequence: CASRRLNGGSPLHF. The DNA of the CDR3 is TGTGCCAGCCGGAGGTTAAACGGGGGTTCACCCCTCCACTTT.

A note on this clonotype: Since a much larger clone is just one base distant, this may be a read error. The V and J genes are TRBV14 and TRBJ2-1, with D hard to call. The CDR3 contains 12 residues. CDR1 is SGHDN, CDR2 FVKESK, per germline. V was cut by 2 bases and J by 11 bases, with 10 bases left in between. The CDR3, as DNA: TGTGCCAGCAGCCAATTAATACGGAAGCAGTTCTTC. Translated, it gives CASSQLIRKQFF.

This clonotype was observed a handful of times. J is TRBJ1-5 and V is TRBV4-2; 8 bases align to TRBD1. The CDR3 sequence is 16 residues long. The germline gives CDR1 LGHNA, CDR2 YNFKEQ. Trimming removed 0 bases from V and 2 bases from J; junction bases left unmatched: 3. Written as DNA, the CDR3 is TGTGCCAGCAGCCAAGATGCGGGACAGGGCAATCAGCCCCAGCATTTT. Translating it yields CASSQDAGQGNQPQHF.

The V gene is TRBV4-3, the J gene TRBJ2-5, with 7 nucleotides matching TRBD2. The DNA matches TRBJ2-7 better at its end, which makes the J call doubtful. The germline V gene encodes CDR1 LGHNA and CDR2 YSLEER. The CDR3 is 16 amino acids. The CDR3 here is CASSQDNIGLVGEQYF. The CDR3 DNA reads TGCGCCAGCAGCCAAGACAATATCGGACTAGTGGGCGAGCAGTACTTC.

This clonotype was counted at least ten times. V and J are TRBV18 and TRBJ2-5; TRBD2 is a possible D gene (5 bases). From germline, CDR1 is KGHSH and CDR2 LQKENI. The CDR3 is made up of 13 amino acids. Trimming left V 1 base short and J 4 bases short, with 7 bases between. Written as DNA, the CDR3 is TGTGCCAGCTCACCACTAGAGGGAGAGACCCAGTACTTC. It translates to CASSPLEGETQYF.

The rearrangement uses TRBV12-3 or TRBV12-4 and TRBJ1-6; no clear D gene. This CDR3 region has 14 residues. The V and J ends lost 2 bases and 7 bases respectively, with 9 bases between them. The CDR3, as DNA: TGTGCCAGCAGTTTAAACGTGCTGAATTCACCCCTCCACTTT. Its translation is CASSLNVLNSPLHF.

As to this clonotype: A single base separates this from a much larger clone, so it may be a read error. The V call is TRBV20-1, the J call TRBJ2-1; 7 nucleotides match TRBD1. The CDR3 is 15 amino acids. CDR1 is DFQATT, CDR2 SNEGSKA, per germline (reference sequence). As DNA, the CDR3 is TGCGGTGCTAGAAAGCGAGGGGACAGATACAATGAGCAGTTCTTC. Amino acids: CGARKRGDRYNEQFF.